The present T cell receptor (beta chain) was sequenced within a study of cytomegalovirus exposure and HLA in healthy donors. In the case of this clone: At one boundary the junction diverges from the germline segment, which might be a read error.

Using immunoSEQ multiplex PCR, the repertoire was profiled, and TCRdb retains in-frame clones only, with some absent. The sample lists a few hundred thousand clones, less than 95% occurring once. The CDR3 extends over 16 amino acids. Per the germline V gene, CDR1 is SGHAT and CDR2 is FQNNGV. The rearrangement links TRBV11-2 to TRBJ2-7; 7 nucleotides align to TRBD2. This TCR derives from a young woman in good health and CMV-seronegative. The sample was PBMCs. The DNA of the CDR3 is TGTGCCAGCAGCACTCCCGCAGCGGGAACATACTACGGGCAGTACTTC. This translates into CASSTPAAGTYYGQYF.